This T cell receptor beta chain was sequenced during a study of cytomegalovirus exposure and HLA in healthy donors. Study observations and caveats: CMV antigen specificity was confirmed in vitro for three CMV-associated chains. While the bulk of TCR sequences proved rare, some public TCRs turned up in many donors. Cytomegalovirus association was assigned to approximately 160 TCR beta chains. The tendency of first-cohort TCR clusters to co-occur in the 120 validation repertoires was identified by a subsequent analysis.

CDR1 SEHNR and CDR2 FQNEAQ come from the germline V gene (reference sequence). V was pared by 3 bases and J by 0 bases, with 11 bases of the junction left unmatched. The length of the CDR3 is 18 residues. TCRdb keeps only in-frame clones here, not all; method: immunoSEQ multiplex PCR. The table shows about 63,000 clones, with around 89% occurring only once. As regards this clone: The target antigen is unknown.

The receptor comes from a woman between 18 and 30 years old in good health and CMV-seronegative. Sequenced input: PBMCs. V usage is TRBV7-9 and J usage is TRBJ2-3; 8 positions agree with TRBD1. Here the CDR3 reads CASSFELEGTGSTDTQYF. CDR3 coding DNA: TGTGCCAGCAGCTTCGAACTAGAAGGGACAGGTAGCACAGATACGCAGTATTTT. The full variable domain, rest sourced from reference TRBV7-9 and TRBJ2-3, is DTGVSQNPRHKITKRGQNVTFRCDPISEHNRLYWYRQTLGQGPEFLTYFQNEAQLEKSRLLSDRFSAERPKGSFSTLEIQRTEQGDSAMYLCASSFELEGTGSTDTQYFGPGTRLTVL.